The rows below give T cell receptor beta chains drawn from one sample of a study of CD8 T cells in Susac syndrome. In TCRdb, the immunoSEQ multiplex PCR reads were re-called with MiXCR into one record per CDR3 protein. Found here are 350,000 to 550,000 distinct CDR3 sequences, 75% to 90% of them singletons; the top ten hold roughly 0.1%. The sample comprised CD8+ T cells from PBMCs. The receptors stem from a human donor with multiple sclerosis. Each CDR3 is given with its conserved first and last residue. The D gene is left open where the match is weak. Expanded clones get a size class; other rows say once, few or many, or leave the size out.

v_gene	abundance	j_gene	d_gene	CDR3nt	CDR3aa
TRBV20-1	.	TRBJ2-1	TRBD2	TGCAGTGCTAAAAGCGGGAGCGACAATGAGCAGTTCTTC	CSAKSGSDNEQFF
TRBV6-5	.	TRBJ1-5	TRBD1	TGTGCCAGCAGTTACTCTCAGGGGGGGTCCCAGCATTTT	CASSYSQGGSQHF
TRBV30	.	TRBJ1-2	.	TGTGCCTGGAGTTCAAACGGAGATTCGCATGGCTACACCTTC	CAWSSNGDSHGYTF
TRBV5-1	few	TRBJ2-7	.	TGCGCCAGCAGCTTGGTCCCCGAGTACGAGCAGTACTTC	CASSLVPEYEQYF
TRBV7-4	.	TRBJ2-2	.	TGTGCCAGCAGCTCGGACTCCCTAATCACCGGGGAGCTGTTTTTT	CASSSDSLITGELFF
TRBV5-4	.	TRBJ1-1	.	TGTGCTAGCAGCTTCGGGACACAAAACACTGAAGCTTTCTTT	CASSFGTQNTEAFF
TRBV19	.	TRBJ1-2	.	TGTGCCAGTAGTCCTCGACAAAGACGGGGCTATGGCTACACCTTC	CASSPRQRRGYGYTF
TRBV4-1	.	TRBJ1-5	.	TGCGCCAGCAGCCGCGGGGACGGAATCAATCAGCCCCAGCATTTT	CASSRGDGINQPQHF
TRBV30	once	TRBJ1-2	.	TGTGCCTGGAGTTCTTTGGTTGGGAATGGCTACACCTTC	CAWSSLVGNGYTF
TRBV7-6	.	TRBJ1-1	TRBD1	TGTGCCAGCAGCTTAGGAGGGCCGGCAGGTGCAGGGGGGAACACTGAAGCTTTCTTT	CASSLGGPAGAGGNTEAFF
TRBV4-1	.	TRBJ2-3	TRBD2	TGCGCCAGCAGCCCGAGCGGGGACACAGATACGCAGTATTTT	CASSPSGDTDTQYF
TRBV28	.	TRBJ2-6	.	TGTGCCAGCAGCCGAGACCTCCGAAAGCACTCTGGGGCCAACGTCCTGACTTTC	CASSRDLRKHSGANVLTF
TRBV4-1	.	TRBJ2-7	.	TGCGCCAGCAGCCAGGTTCATCCGGGAACCTACGAGCAGTACTTC	CASSQVHPGTYEQYF
TRBV5-4	.	TRBJ1-2	.	TGTGCCAGCAGCTTGCCAGGGGAGGCTAACTATGGCTACACCTTC	CASSLPGEANYGYTF
TRBV7-6	.	TRBJ1-1	.	TGTGCCAGCAGCTTAGCTTCCATGAACACTGAAGCTTTCTTT	CASSLASMNTEAFF
TRBV5-1	.	TRBJ2-3	.	TGCGCCAGCAGCCCCTGGAGTCCCGGCACAGATACGCAGTATTTT	CASSPWSPGTDTQYF
TRBV11-1	.	TRBJ2-1	TRBD1	TGTGCCAGCAGCTTATGGGCCGGACAGGGTCGGAATGAGCAGTTCTTC	CASSLWAGQGRNEQFF
TRBV4-1	few	TRBJ2-1	TRBD2	TGCGCCAGCAGCCAAGATGTAGCTAGCGGGAGCAATGAGCAGTTCTTC	CASSQDVASGSNEQFF
TRBV5-1	.	TRBJ1-2	.	TGCGCCAGCAGCTTTACAGGAGGTAGCGATGGCTACACCTTC	CASSFTGGSDGYTF
TRBV25-1	few	TRBJ1-1	.	TGTGCCAGCAGTGATTGGGACACTGAAGCTTTCTTT	CASSDWDTEAFF
TRBV7-2	.	TRBJ2-3	.	TGTGCCAGCAGCTTAGAGTTGAAGGTGTTTAGCACAGATACGCAGTATTTT	CASSLELKVFSTDTQYF
TRBV7-9	.	TRBJ1-5	TRBD1	TGTGCCAGCAGCTTTTGGACAGGGGGATATGGCAATCAGCCCCAGCATTTT	CASSFWTGGYGNQPQHF
TRBV4-1	.	TRBJ2-5	TRBD1	TGCGCCAGCAGCCAAGCAGGGGGCGCGGAGACCCAGTACTTC	CASSQAGGAETQYF
TRBV5-1	.	TRBJ2-1	.	TGCGCCAGCAGCTTGGCCACATTCTCCTACAATGAGCAGTTCTTC	CASSLATFSYNEQFF
TRBV7-8	once	TRBJ2-1	TRBD2	TGTGCCAGCAGTTTGACTAGCGGGAGTCTCTTCCACAATGAGCAGTTCTTC	CASSLTSGSLFHNEQFF
TRBV4-1	.	TRBJ2-1	.	TGCGCCAGCAGCCAAGAGGTAGTGCACAATGAGCAGTTCTTC	CASSQEVVHNEQFF
TRBV6-5	.	TRBJ2-1	.	TGTGCCAGCAGTTACTCGCCGTCAAATGAGCAGTTCTTC	CASSYSPSNEQFF
TRBV7-8	.	TRBJ2-7	TRBD1	TGTGCCAGCAGCTTTCCCGAAACAGGGGCCTACGAGCAGTACTTC	CASSFPETGAYEQYF
TRBV6-1	.	TRBJ1-5	.	TGTGCCAGCAGTAATATGGGGGCCTGGCAGCCCCAGCATTTT	CASSNMGAWQPQHF
TRBV3-1	.	TRBJ2-5	.	TGTGCCAGCAGCCTCCGGACGGTTGGGGAGACCCAGTACTTC	CASSLRTVGETQYF
TRBV20-1	.	TRBJ2-3	.	TGCAGTGCTCCCCAGGAGCCAGATACGCAGTATTTT	CSAPQEPDTQYF
TRBV30	.	TRBJ1-2	.	TGTGCCTGGCAAACAGGGAACGGCTACACCTTC	CAWQTGNGYTF
TRBV25-1	.	TRBJ2-4	.	TGTGCCAGCAGGGCGACAGGTGATAGCCCCAAAAACATTCAGTACTTC	CASRATGDSPKNIQYF
TRBV9	.	TRBJ1-2	TRBD1	TGTGCCAGCAGCGTAGGAGGAGAGAAAGGACAGGGGGGAGGCTACACCTTC	CASSVGGEKGQGGGYTF
TRBV20-1	.	TRBJ2-7	.	TGCAGTGCTAGAGCGGTATCGGGTGATTACGAGCAGTACTTC	CSARAVSGDYEQYF
TRBV4-1	.	TRBJ2-7	TRBD2	TGCGCCAGCAGCCACACGGGACTAGCGGGAGGGGACGAGCAGTACTTC	CASSHTGLAGGDEQYF
TRBV4-1	.	TRBJ1-1	.	TGCGCCAGCAGCCCGCTACAGACAGCGGGCGAGGGAGCTTTCTTT	CASSPLQTAGEGAFF
TRBV5-1	.	TRBJ1-1	.	TGCGCCAGTTCCAGTATAATGAACACTGAAGCTTTCTTT	CASSSIMNTEAFF
TRBV7-3	.	TRBJ2-6	.	TGTGCCAGCAGCTCCCCCCATTTGGACTCTGGGGCCAACGTCCTGACTTTC	CASSSPHLDSGANVLTF
TRBV7-9	.	TRBJ2-1	.	TGTGCCTGTGGAATAGGTGGGAGGTACAATGAGCAGTTCTTC	CACGIGGRYNEQFF
TRBV4-1	.	TRBJ1-2	.	TGCGCCAGCAGCCTTCGGGGGGACAACTATGGCTACACCTTC	CASSLRGDNYGYTF
TRBV5-1	.	TRBJ2-7	.	TGCGCCAGCAGCTTCGGAGTTAACTCCTACGAGCAGTACTTC	CASSFGVNSYEQYF
TRBV30	.	TRBJ2-7	.	TGTGCCTGGAGTAACGTATCGAGCGAGCAGTACTTC	CAWSNVSSEQYF
TRBV6-5	few	TRBJ2-1	TRBD2	TGTGCCAGCAGTTACTCTAGCGGGAACGAGCAGTTCTTC	CASSYSSGNEQFF
TRBV11-2	.	TRBJ2-3	TRBD2	TGTGCCAGCAGCTTAGGGACTAGCGGGCAAGATACGCAGTATTTT	CASSLGTSGQDTQYF
TRBV7-9	.	TRBJ2-7	.	TGTGCCAGCACCTCCTATTTTCGTCCGTACTACGAGCAGTACTTC	CASTSYFRPYYEQYF